This entry lists 9 T cell receptor beta chains sequenced from one sample in a study of shared clonotypes between healthy human individuals. Here immunoSEQ multiplex PCR was the method, and the copy in TCRdb shows in-frame clones only, minus some. In the table there are some 530,000 clones, 65% to 85% of which are singletons. Specimen: PBMCs. The receptors here all came from a woman aged 40 to 55 in good health. Some clones in this sample may be carry-over from other donors' samples.

This sequence joins TRBV4-1 and TRBJ1-5; 7 bases fit TRBD1. There are 13 residues in the CDR3. Germline V gene data show CDR1 as MGHRA and CDR2 as YSYEKL. V dropped 1 base and J dropped 9; count of bases not matched to a gene: 3. CDR3 bases: TGCGCCAGCAGCCAAGGAGGGGGCCGGCCCCAGCATTTT. Translation gives CASSQGGGRPQHF.

In DNA, the CDR3 is TGCGCCAGCAGTTCAGGAGCTAACTATGGCTACACCTTC. Its translation is CASSSGANYGYTF. The gene calls are TRBV10-2 and TRBJ1-2; D gene unclear. Looked up from germline, CDR1 is WSHSY and CDR2 is SAAADI. Deletions cut 5 bases from V and 0 bases from J, with 7 bases between. This CDR3 has 13 amino acids.

With regard to this clone: This likely stems from a read error, as it lies one base from a far larger clone. The same CDR3 is also encoded by other DNA sequences in this sample. The chain has TRBV7-9 and TRBJ1-2, with a weak D call TRBD1 (6 bases). Germline CDR1 is SEHNR and CDR2 is FQNEAQ (reference sequence). The CDR3 is made up of 13 amino acids. The CDR3 is CASSPLGARGYTF. The CDR3 region has the DNA TGTGCTAGCAGCCCCTTGGGGGCCCGGGGCTACACCTTC.

The chain recombines TRBV4-2 with TRBJ2-4; 10 bases line up with TRBD2. Trimming cost V 0 bases and J 4 bases; bases outside gene matches: 12. The CDR3 length is 19 residues. Per germline, CDR1 LGHNA and CDR2 YNFKEQ. This chain's CDR3 is CASSQDRTSGNGGKNIQYF. CDR3 in DNA: TGTGCCAGCAGCCAAGATCGCACTAGCGGGAACGGTGGGAAAAACATTCAGTACTTC.

This chain uses TRBV10-3 with TRBJ1-2; D may be TRBD1 (5 bases). CDR3 size: 14 residues. Germline V gives CDR1 ENHRY, CDR2 SYGVKD. V lost 4 bases, J lost 3 bases, and 12 bases lay in between. CDR3 sequence (DNA): TGTGCCATCAGTGCTGCCACAGGCTACTATGGCTACACCTTC. This gives the protein CAISAATGYYGYTF.

Remarks on this clone: A far larger clone is a single base away, which makes a read error likely. V and J are TRBV5-5 and TRBJ1-1, with D possibly matching TRBD1 (6 bases). The CDR3 is 14 residues long. Looked up from germline, CDR1 is SGHKS and CDR2 is YYEKEE (reference sequence). The CDR3 loop is CASSLAGRDTEALF. The CDR3 DNA reads TGTGCCAGCAGCTTGGCCGGCAGGGACACTGAAGCTTTATTT.

The rearrangement joins TRBV5-8 to TRBJ2-7; D is unresolved. The CDR3 runs 13 residues. The germline V gene has CDR1 SGHTS and CDR2 YDEGEE. The V and J ends lost 0 bases and 4 bases respectively, with 8 bases between them. The CDR3 region is CASSLALGYEQYF. In DNA form, the CDR3 reads TGTGCCAGCAGCTTGGCCTTGGGATACGAGCAGTACTTC.

This sequence joins TRBV7-2 and TRBJ1-1; D not resolved. The CDR3 is 11 residues long. The germline CDR1 and CDR2 sequences are SGHTA and FQGNSA. Trimming cost V 1 base and J 9 bases, with 6 bases left between them. CDR3 in DNA: TGTGCCAGCAGCTTAGTCAGCAAAGCTTTCTTT. Its protein product is CASSLVSKAFF.

The DNA of the CDR3 is TGTGCCAGCAGTTTACTAGGGGTAAACATCGCTAATGAAAAACTGTTTTTT. This codes for CASSLLGVNIANEKLFF. V and J are TRBV28 and TRBJ1-4; tentatively, D is TRBD1 (5 bases). The CDR3 runs 17 residues. Between the trimmed V and J ends, which lost 2 bases and 3 bases, there was a span of 16 bases. CDR1 is MDHEN and CDR2 is SYDVKM in the germline V gene.